This passage covers 8 T cell receptor beta chains from one sample sequenced in a study of early T cells in non-severe SARS-CoV-2 infection. MiXCR was run by TCRdb on the 5' RACE reads, yielding one entry per CDR3 protein. This sample has 50,000 to 65,000 distinct CDR3 sequences, with over 8% found just once. Sequenced: whole blood. The source of these receptors is an adult who was a healthcare worker with PCR-confirmed SARS-CoV-2 infection or an uninfected control (not recorded which).

This clonotype appeared a few times. The V gene is TRBV6-1, the J gene TRBJ1-2, with a weak D call TRBD1 (6 bases). The CDR3 is made up of 14 amino acids. The ends were cut back, 6 bases at V and 1 base at J, with 12 bases in the middle. CDR1 and CDR2 from the germline V gene are MNHNS and SASEGT. CDR3 amino acids: CASRTTGSNYGYTF. The CDR3 region has the DNA TGTGCCAGCAGAACGACAGGTAGTAACTATGGCTACACCTTC.

In this sample, this clonotype turned up many times. The rearrangement joins TRBV25-1 to TRBJ1-3; D call uncertain. There are 18 residues in the CDR3. Germline V lookup: CDR1 MGHDK, CDR2 SYGVNS. V dropped 0 bases and J dropped 4 bases, with 19 bases sitting between them. The CDR3 loop is CASSEYGNRRAHGNTIYF. CDR3 DNA sequence: TGTGCCAGCAGTGAATACGGTAATCGTCGGGCGCACGGAAACACCATATATTTT. The full variable domain, completed using reference TRBV25-1 and TRBJ1-3, is EADIYQTPRYLVIGTGKKITLECSQTMGHDKMYWYQQDPGMELHLIHYSYGVNSTEKGDLSSESTVSRIRTEHFPLTLESARPSHTSQYLCASSEYGNRRAHGNTIYFGEGSWLTVV.

This chain links TRBV15 with TRBJ2-7; D uncertain. This CDR3 spans 14 amino acids. The V end was cut by 0 bases, the J end by 4 bases, with 10 bases between. Per germline, CDR1 LNHNV and CDR2 YYDKDF (reference sequence). CDR3 nucleotides: TGTGCCACCAGCAGAGATCGAGGCGAATACGAGCAGTACTTC. This sequence encodes CATSRDRGEYEQYF.

This clonotype was observed at least ten times. The chain joins TRBV7-2 to TRBJ1-5; no reliable D call. There are 14 residues in the CDR3. From germline, CDR1 is SGHTA and CDR2 FQGNSA. V lost 4 bases, J lost 6 bases, and 13 bases lay in between. CDR3 DNA: TGTGCCAGCAGCTCGGTTTCAAAAGGTCAGCCCCAGCATTTT. Residues: CASSSVSKGQPQHF.

This clonotype was observed at least ten times. This chain joins TRBV11-2 and TRBJ2-7, with 7 bases fitting TRBD1. Germline V lookup: CDR1 SGHAT, CDR2 FQNNGV. V was pared by 2 bases and J by 4 bases, with 8 bases of the junction left unmatched. This CDR3 has 15 residues. The CDR3 reads CASSLIQGQQYEQYF. For the CDR3, the DNA is TGTGCCAGCAGCTTAATTCAGGGACAGCAATACGAGCAGTACTTC.

This clonotype occurred many times. V is TRBV6-9 and J is TRBJ1-5; weak D call: TRBD1 (5 bases). Germline CDR1 reads MNHGY; CDR2 reads SVAAGI. V lost 3 bases, J lost 7 bases, and 19 bases lay in between. The CDR3 is 16 residues long. In DNA, the CDR3 is TGTGCCAGCAGTTACGATGCAGGGCCAAGGGAGCAGCCCCAGCATTTT. Protein product: CASSYDAGPREQPQHF.

At least ten counts were recorded for this clonotype. The chain uses TRBV2 and TRBJ1-3; D is ambiguous. This CDR3 spans 16 amino acids. From germline, CDR1 is SNHLY and CDR2 FYNNEI. With 0 bases removed from V and 0 bases from J, the gap between germline ends came to 9 bases. The CDR3 here is CASSEALRNSGNTIYF. The CDR3 DNA follows: TGTGCCAGCAGTGAAGCGCTCCGGAACTCTGGAAACACCATATATTTT.

Many counts were recorded for this clonotype. The chain joins TRBV6-2 or TRBV6-3 to TRBJ2-3; 11 nucleotides match TRBD2. V was pared by 4 bases and J by 7 bases, with 7 bases of the junction left unmatched. This CDR3 has 15 amino acids. CDR1 and CDR2 (germline): MNHEY, SVGEGT. CDR3 DNA: TGTGCCAGCAGTTGGCCGACTAGCGGGAAGTATACGCAGTATTTT. Translating it yields CASSWPTSGKYTQYF.